This entry is about one T cell receptor beta chain. This sample was taken from a study of T cells after yellow fever vaccination. This CDR3 is 13 amino acids long. V shed 4 bases and J shed 8 bases, with 13 bases lying between them. CDR1 is SGHKS and CDR2 is YYEKEE in the germline V gene (reference sequence). MiXCR was run by TCRdb on the 5' RACE reads, yielding one entry per CDR3 protein. The data show approximately 350,000 distinct CDR3 sequences, around a tenth seen once. This clonotype was obtained from a man between 18 and 35 years old who received the YFV17D yellow fever vaccine. Sequencing was performed on PBMCs, taken on the day of the first yellow fever vaccination. The rearrangement uses TRBV5-5 and TRBJ2-1; perhaps D is TRBD1 or TRBD2 (6 bases each). This CDR3 reads CASSPRGGDEQFF. CDR3 bases: TGTGCCAGCAGCCCCAGGGGAGGCGATGAGCAGTTCTTC.